This is a list of T cell receptor beta chains from one sample in a study of regulatory T cells in long-lasting Graves disease. TCRdb reprocessed the multiplex PCR reads via MiXCR and lists one record per CDR3 protein. The sample records 500,000 to 700,000 distinct CDR3 sequences, approximately 15% being singletons. These data were likewise used in another study, on T cells in Graves' hyperthyroidism and ophthalmopathy.

Specimen: peripheral blood mononuclear cells (PBMCs), collected at new diagnosis, from a patient treated with antithyroid drugs. The receptors stem from a woman in her twenties or thirties with Graves disease. Both conserved end residues are part of each CDR3. The order of the fields is J gene, D gene, clone size, V gene, CDR3 protein, CDR3 DNA. A D gene is named only where the DNA matches it firmly. A row's size may be missing; if present it is once, few, many or a size class.

j_call: TRBJ1-1; d_call: -; clone_size: -; v_call: TRBV28; cdr3_aa: CASRSRMLPEAFF; cdr3_nt: TGTGCCAGCAGATCGAGGATGTTACCTGAAGCTTTCTTT
j_call: TRBJ1-1; d_call: -; clone_size: many; v_call: TRBV2; cdr3_aa: CASSGPIWAFF; cdr3_nt: TGTGCCAGCAGTGGTCCGATCTGGGCTTTCTTT
j_call: TRBJ2-1; d_call: TRBD2; clone_size: many; v_call: TRBV7-2; cdr3_aa: CASSAGTSANNEQFF; cdr3_nt: TGTGCCAGCAGCGCCGGGACTAGCGCCAACAATGAGCAGTTCTTC
j_call: TRBJ2-3; d_call: TRBD2; clone_size: many; v_call: TRBV20-1; cdr3_aa: CSARLAGVLDTQYF; cdr3_nt: TGCAGTGCTAGACTAGCGGGAGTTTTGGATACGCAGTATTTT
j_call: TRBJ2-7; d_call: TRBD2; clone_size: -; v_call: TRBV20-1; cdr3_aa: CSARDGQRLARLYEQYF; cdr3_nt: TGCAGTGCTAGAGACGGACAGCGACTAGCGAGACTCTACGAGCAGTACTTC
j_call: TRBJ2-1; d_call: TRBD2; clone_size: -; v_call: TRBV15; cdr3_aa: CATSGGLAGSGEQFF; cdr3_nt: TGTGCCACCAGCGGGGGACTAGCGGGATCTGGTGAGCAGTTCTTC
j_call: TRBJ2-7; d_call: TRBD1; clone_size: few; v_call: TRBV20-1; cdr3_aa: CSAITPQLQGAPSHEQYF; cdr3_nt: TGCAGTGCCATTACCCCTCAGTTACAGGGGGCTCCGTCCCACGAGCAGTACTTC
j_call: TRBJ2-3; d_call: -; clone_size: few; v_call: TRBV5-1; cdr3_aa: CASSELTARAQYF; cdr3_nt: TGCGCCAGCAGCGAACTGACAGCCCGGGCGCAGTATTTT
j_call: TRBJ2-3; d_call: -; clone_size: few; v_call: TRBV11-2; cdr3_aa: CASRNWAGASGFGTDTQYF; cdr3_nt: TGTGCCAGCAGGAACTGGGCGGGGGCTAGCGGATTTGGCACAGATACGCAGTATTTT
j_call: TRBJ1-5; d_call: -; clone_size: many; v_call: TRBV30; cdr3_aa: CAYTSDNNQPQHF; cdr3_nt: TGTGCCTATACGAGCGATAACAATCAGCCCCAGCATTTT
j_call: TRBJ1-4; d_call: -; clone_size: many; v_call: TRBV28; cdr3_aa: CASTSLVGEKLFF; cdr3_nt: TGTGCCAGCACCTCGTTGGTGGGAGAAAAACTGTTTTTT
j_call: TRBJ1-2; d_call: -; clone_size: -; v_call: TRBV11-2; cdr3_aa: CASSLAGTLNYGYTF; cdr3_nt: TGTGCCAGCAGCTTAGCCGGGACACTCAACTATGGCTACACCTTC
j_call: TRBJ2-7; d_call: TRBD2; clone_size: -; v_call: TRBV28; cdr3_aa: CASSLFPSQGPSGPPTYEQYF; cdr3_nt: TGTGCCAGCAGTTTATTCCCCTCGCAGGGGCCTAGCGGGCCGCCTACCTACGAGCAGTACTTC
j_call: TRBJ2-3; d_call: TRBD2; clone_size: many; v_call: TRBV20-1; cdr3_aa: CSASPLAGGLTDTQYF; cdr3_nt: TGCAGTGCCAGCCCCCTAGCGGGAGGGCTCACAGATACGCAGTATTTT
j_call: TRBJ1-2; d_call: -; clone_size: -; v_call: TRBV29-1; cdr3_aa: CSVVFGFNYGYTF; cdr3_nt: TGCAGCGTTGTTTTCGGTTTTAACTATGGCTACACCTTC
j_call: TRBJ2-1; d_call: TRBD2; clone_size: many; v_call: TRBV19; cdr3_aa: CASSMSGRVRDEQFF; cdr3_nt: TGTGCCAGTAGTATGAGCGGGAGAGTGAGGGATGAGCAGTTCTTC
j_call: TRBJ2-6; d_call: TRBD1; clone_size: -; v_call: TRBV6-2/TRBV6-3; cdr3_aa: CASSQNPGGRSGANVLTF; cdr3_nt: TGTGCCAGCAGTCAGAACCCAGGGGGCCGGTCTGGGGCCAACGTCCTGACTTTC
j_call: TRBJ2-1; d_call: -; clone_size: many; v_call: TRBV7-9; cdr3_aa: CASSSRGSGLDEQFF; cdr3_nt: TGTGCCAGCAGCTCCCGGGGTAGCGGACTCGATGAGCAGTTCTTC
j_call: TRBJ1-1; d_call: TRBD1; clone_size: -; v_call: TRBV18; cdr3_aa: CASSMTGVRTEAFF; cdr3_nt: TGTGCCAGCTCCATGACAGGGGTGAGGACTGAAGCTTTCTTT
j_call: TRBJ2-1; d_call: -; clone_size: many; v_call: TRBV29-1; cdr3_aa: CSDIAERPYNEQFF; cdr3_nt: TGCAGCGACATAGCGGAGAGACCTTACAATGAGCAGTTCTTC
j_call: TRBJ1-6; d_call: -; clone_size: few; v_call: TRBV27; cdr3_aa: CASSLGGAGNSPLHF; cdr3_nt: TGTGCCAGCAGTTTAGGGGGGGCCGGTAATTCACCCCTCCACTTT
j_call: TRBJ1-1; d_call: -; clone_size: many; v_call: TRBV6-1; cdr3_aa: CASPRTANTEAFF; cdr3_nt: TGTGCCAGCCCCCGGACAGCGAACACTGAAGCTTTCTTT
j_call: TRBJ2-7; d_call: -; clone_size: many; v_call: TRBV7-9; cdr3_aa: CASSLNGYEQYF; cdr3_nt: TGTGCCAGCAGCTTAAACGGCTACGAGCAGTACTTC
j_call: TRBJ2-1; d_call: TRBD1; clone_size: -; v_call: TRBV5-1; cdr3_aa: CASSTGQGAGEQFF; cdr3_nt: TGCGCCAGCAGCACGGGACAGGGGGCCGGTGAGCAGTTCTTC
j_call: TRBJ1-1; d_call: -; clone_size: many; v_call: TRBV29-1; cdr3_aa: CSVQGIANTEAFF; cdr3_nt: TGCAGCGTTCAAGGGATCGCGAACACTGAAGCTTTCTTT
j_call: TRBJ2-5; d_call: TRBD1; clone_size: -; v_call: TRBV2; cdr3_aa: CASSEDRRTQETQYF; cdr3_nt: TGTGCCAGCAGTGAGGACAGGCGCACCCAAGAGACCCAGTACTTC
j_call: TRBJ1-6; d_call: -; clone_size: many; v_call: TRBV28; cdr3_aa: CASGTGNNSPLHF; cdr3_nt: TGTGCCAGCGGTACAGGCAATAATTCACCCCTCCACTTT
j_call: TRBJ2-1; d_call: -; clone_size: few; v_call: TRBV27; cdr3_aa: CASSGRNSYNEQFF; cdr3_nt: TGTGCCAGCAGCGGACGGAACTCCTACAATGAGCAGTTCTTT
j_call: TRBJ1-3; d_call: -; clone_size: few; v_call: TRBV7-2; cdr3_aa: CASSLGGASSSGNTIYF; cdr3_nt: TGTGCCAGCAGCTTGGGGGGGGCGTCAAGCTCTGGAAACACCATATATTTT
j_call: TRBJ2-5; d_call: -; clone_size: -; v_call: TRBV9; cdr3_aa: CASSSLGLVSQETQYF; cdr3_nt: TGTGCCAGCAGCTCACTGGGCTTGGTAAGCCAAGAGACCCAGTACTTC
j_call: TRBJ2-5; d_call: TRBD2; clone_size: many; v_call: TRBV2; cdr3_aa: CASSPTSGRAGETQYF; cdr3_nt: TGTGCCAGCAGTCCGACTAGCGGGAGGGCCGGGGAGACCCAGTACTTC
j_call: TRBJ2-3; d_call: TRBD1; clone_size: few; v_call: TRBV18; cdr3_aa: CASSPTDRGAQNTQYF; cdr3_nt: TGTGCCAGCTCGCCCACGGACAGGGGGGCACAAAATACGCAGTATTTT
j_call: TRBJ1-6; d_call: -; clone_size: -; v_call: TRBV18; cdr3_aa: CASSQDRQNSPLHF; cdr3_nt: TGTGCCAGCTCCCAAGACAGACAGAATTCACCCCTCCACTTT
j_call: TRBJ2-5; d_call: TRBD1; clone_size: few; v_call: TRBV30; cdr3_aa: CAWAPGTGGETQYF; cdr3_nt: TGTGCCTGGGCCCCCGGGACAGGGGGAGAGACCCAGTACTTC
j_call: TRBJ1-2; d_call: TRBD1; clone_size: -; v_call: TRBV19; cdr3_aa: CASSTDRGRGGYTF; cdr3_nt: TGTGCCAGTAGTACCGACAGGGGGAGAGGTGGCTACACCTTC
j_call: TRBJ1-1; d_call: -; clone_size: many; v_call: TRBV20-1; cdr3_aa: CSARGRTIAEAFF; cdr3_nt: TGCAGTGCTAGGGGGAGGACAATAGCTGAAGCTTTCTTT
j_call: TRBJ2-2; d_call: -; clone_size: few; v_call: TRBV30; cdr3_aa: CAWSVFLRSGELFF; cdr3_nt: TGTGCCTGGAGTGTATTTTTGAGATCCGGGGAGCTGTTTTTT
j_call: TRBJ2-7; d_call: -; clone_size: few; v_call: TRBV3-1; cdr3_aa: CASSRGYIGYEQYF; cdr3_nt: TGTGCCAGCAGCCGCGGGTACATTGGGTACGAGCAGTACTTC
j_call: TRBJ1-3; d_call: TRBD1; clone_size: many; v_call: TRBV28; cdr3_aa: CASSWDRSSGNTIYF; cdr3_nt: TGTGCCAGCAGTTGGGACAGGTCCTCTGGAAACACCATATATTTT
j_call: TRBJ2-7; d_call: TRBD1; clone_size: once; v_call: TRBV5-1; cdr3_aa: CASSRLTGTGGEQYF; cdr3_nt: TGCGCCAGCAGCCGGTTAACCGGGACAGGGGGCGAGCAGTACTTC
j_call: TRBJ2-3; d_call: -; clone_size: many; v_call: TRBV20-1; cdr3_aa: CSAMGSTDTQYF; cdr3_nt: TGCAGTGCTATGGGGAGCACAGATACGCAGTATTTT